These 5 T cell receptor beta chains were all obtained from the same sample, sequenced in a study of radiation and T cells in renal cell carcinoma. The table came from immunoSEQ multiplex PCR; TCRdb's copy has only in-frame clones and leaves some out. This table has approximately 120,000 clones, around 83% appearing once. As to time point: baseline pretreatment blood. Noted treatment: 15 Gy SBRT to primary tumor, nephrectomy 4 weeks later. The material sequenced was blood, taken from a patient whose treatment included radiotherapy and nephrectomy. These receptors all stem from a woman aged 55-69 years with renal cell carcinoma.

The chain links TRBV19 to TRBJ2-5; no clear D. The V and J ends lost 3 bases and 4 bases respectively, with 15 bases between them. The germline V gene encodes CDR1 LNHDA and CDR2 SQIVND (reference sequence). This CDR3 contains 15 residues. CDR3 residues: CASSMGPTVAETQYF. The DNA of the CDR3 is TGTGCCAGTAGTATGGGTCCCACCGTGGCAGAGACCCAGTACTTC.

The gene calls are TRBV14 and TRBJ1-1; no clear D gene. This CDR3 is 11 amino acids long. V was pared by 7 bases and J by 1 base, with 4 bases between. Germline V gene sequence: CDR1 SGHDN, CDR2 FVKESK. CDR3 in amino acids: CASTTNTEAFF. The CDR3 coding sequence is TGTGCCAGCACCACGAACACTGAAGCTTTCTTT.

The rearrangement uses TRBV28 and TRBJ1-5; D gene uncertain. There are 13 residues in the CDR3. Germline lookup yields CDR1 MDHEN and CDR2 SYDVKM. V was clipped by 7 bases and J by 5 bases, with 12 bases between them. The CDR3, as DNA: TGTGCCAGCATGGGGAATGTGGATCAGCCCCAGCATTTT. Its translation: CASMGNVDQPQHF.

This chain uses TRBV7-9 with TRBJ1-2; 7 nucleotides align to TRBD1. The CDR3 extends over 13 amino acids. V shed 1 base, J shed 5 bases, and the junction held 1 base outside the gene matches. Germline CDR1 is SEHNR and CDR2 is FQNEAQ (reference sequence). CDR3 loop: CASSLEQGYGYTF. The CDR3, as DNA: TGTGCCAGCAGCTTAGAACAGGGGTATGGCTACACCTTC.

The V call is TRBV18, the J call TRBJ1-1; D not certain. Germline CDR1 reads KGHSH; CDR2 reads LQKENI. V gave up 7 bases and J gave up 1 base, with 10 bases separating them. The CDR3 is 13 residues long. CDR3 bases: TGTGCCAGCTTATTAACAGAGAACACTGAAGCTTTCTTT. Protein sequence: CASLLTENTEAFF.